One and the same sample provided the 4 T cell receptor beta chains below, sequenced in a study of T cell responses to AZD1222 COVID-19 vaccine. Sequencing was performed with immunoSEQ multiplex PCR; in TCRdb, only in-frame clones are kept and a portion is missing. This table has roughly 77,000 clones, roughly 90% appearing once. Material: peripheral blood, obtained 28 days after the second AZD1222 dose. The receptor set was obtained from an adult who received the AZD1222 COVID-19 vaccine.

The V call is TRBV19, the J call TRBJ1-6; the D is unclear. Trimming took 5 bases from V and 5 from J, leaving 10 bases between them. Germline CDR1 and CDR2: LNHDA and SQIVND (reference sequence). This CDR3 is built from 14 residues. The chain's CDR3 is CASSPAGNNSPLHF. The DNA of the CDR3 is TGTGCCAGTAGTCCTGCGGGTAATAATTCACCCCTCCACTTT.

The chain carries TRBV19 and TRBJ1-5, with 7 bases identical to TRBD1. Trimming removed 3 bases from V and 3 bases from J; junction bases left unmatched: 5. This CDR3 is 15 amino acids long. Germline V gene sequence: CDR1 LNHDA, CDR2 SQIVND (reference sequence). The CDR3 DNA reads TGTGCCAGTAGTATCTCCCAGGGGGTCAATCAGCCCCAGCATTTT. It is translated as CASSISQGVNQPQHF.

This chain uses TRBV7-2 with TRBJ2-7; TRBD2 matches at 8 bases. The V gene's germline CDR1 is SGHTA and CDR2 FQGNSA. Losses at the gene ends were 2 bases for V and 1 base for J; bases not matched to a gene: 4. The CDR3 totals 15 residues. Here the CDR3 DNA reads TGTGCCAGCAGCTTAAATAGCGGGGTATCCTACGAGCAGTACTTC. Protein sequence: CASSLNSGVSYEQYF. Variable domain in full (rest from reference TRBV7-2 and TRBJ2-7): GAGVSQSPSNKVTEKGKDVELRCDPISGHTALYWYRQSLGQGLEFLIYFQGNSAPDKSGLPSDRFSAERTGGSVSTLTIQRTQQEDSAVYLCASSLNSGVSYEQYFGPGTRLTVT.

This chain joins TRBV5-1 and TRBJ2-3, with 10 bases that match TRBD1. Trimming took 1 base from V and 0 from J; bases not matched to a gene: 2. CDR3 size: 16 residues. Germline CDR1 reads SGHRS; CDR2 reads YFSETQ. The CDR3 nucleotides read TGCGCCAGCAGCTTGAGGGGACAGGGGAGCACAGATACGCAGTATTTT. This encodes CASSLRGQGSTDTQYF.